This T cell receptor beta chain appears in the sequencing data of a study of blood T cells in healthy people across ages. The V gene's germline CDR1 is SGHTA and CDR2 FQGTGA. Trimming cost V 1 base and J 2 bases; bases outside gene matches: 4. The CDR3 runs to 15 residues. Study-wide results and caveats: Long-lived donors carried more naive CD4+ cells and greater diversity than aged donors.

A sample-barcoded 5' primer and a J-beta primer mix were used in a second PCR of roughly 6 to 11 cycles. TCRdb used MiXCR to reprocess the 5' RACE reads, holding one entry per CDR3 protein. Of approximately 1.5 million distinct CDR3 sequences in the sample, approximately 39% were seen once. Regarding this clonotype: Antigen unknown.

Healthy Caucasian individuals from Russia aged about 6 to 100 served as donors. This chain links TRBV7-3 with TRBJ1-2; 7 bases are a match to TRBD1. What was sequenced was blood. The receptor was derived from a woman aged 18-35 years in good health. The CDR3 region is CASSLRAGQNYGYTF. DNA of the CDR3: TGTGCCAGCAGCTTAAGGGCGGGACAGAACTATGGCTACACCTTC.